This TCR beta chain was obtained from a study of blood T cell repertoires in COVID-19. TCRdb's table, derived via immunoSEQ multiplex PCR, lists solely in-frame clones and lacks some. The data show some 240,000 clones, about 91% seen once. CDR3 length: 17 residues. Germline trimming cut 2 bases from V and 0 bases from J; bases unmatched to any gene: 6. Looked up from germline, CDR1 is SGHKS and CDR2 is YYEKEE (reference sequence). The TCR originated in a woman aged 40 to 49 who had recovered from COVID-19. The rearrangement links TRBV5-5 to TRBJ2-5, with 11 bases matching TRBD2. Sequences were obtained from peripheral blood. The CDR3 loop is CASSFLVGLADQETQYF. The CDR3 DNA reads as TGTGCCAGCAGCTTTTTAGTGGGACTAGCGGACCAAGAGACCCAGTACTTC.